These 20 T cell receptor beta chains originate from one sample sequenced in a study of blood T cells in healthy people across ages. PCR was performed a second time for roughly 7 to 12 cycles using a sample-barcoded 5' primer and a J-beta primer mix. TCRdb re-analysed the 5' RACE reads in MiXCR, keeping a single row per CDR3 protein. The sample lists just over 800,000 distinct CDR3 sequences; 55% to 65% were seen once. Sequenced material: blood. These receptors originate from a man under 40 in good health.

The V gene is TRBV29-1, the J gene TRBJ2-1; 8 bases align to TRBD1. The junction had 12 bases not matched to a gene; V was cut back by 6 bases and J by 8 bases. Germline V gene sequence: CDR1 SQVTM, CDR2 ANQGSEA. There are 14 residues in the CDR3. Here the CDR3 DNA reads TGCAGCGTGCCCTCAGGGGGCCGTATGGATGAGCAGTTCTTC. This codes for CSVPSGGRMDEQFF.

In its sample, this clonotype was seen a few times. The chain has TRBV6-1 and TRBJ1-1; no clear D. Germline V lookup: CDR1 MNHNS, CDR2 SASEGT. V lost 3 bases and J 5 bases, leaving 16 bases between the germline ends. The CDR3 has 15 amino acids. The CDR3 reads CASSDPGEAGTEAFF. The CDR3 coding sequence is TGTGCCAGCAGTGACCCCGGAGAGGCGGGAACTGAAGCTTTCTTT.

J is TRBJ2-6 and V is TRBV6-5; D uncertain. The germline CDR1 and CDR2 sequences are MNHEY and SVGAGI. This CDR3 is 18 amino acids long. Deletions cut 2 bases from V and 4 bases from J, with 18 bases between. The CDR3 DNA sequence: TGTGCCAGCAGTTACAGGACCGAACGGAGAGGAGGGGCCAACGTCCTGACTTTC. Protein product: CASSYRTERRGGANVLTF.

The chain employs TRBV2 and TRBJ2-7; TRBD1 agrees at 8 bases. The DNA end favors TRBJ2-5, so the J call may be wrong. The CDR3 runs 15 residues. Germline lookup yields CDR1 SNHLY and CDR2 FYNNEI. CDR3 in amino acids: CASSRDRLIQETQYF. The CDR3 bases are TGTGCCAGCAGTCGGGACAGGCTGATTCAGGAGACCCAGTACTTC.

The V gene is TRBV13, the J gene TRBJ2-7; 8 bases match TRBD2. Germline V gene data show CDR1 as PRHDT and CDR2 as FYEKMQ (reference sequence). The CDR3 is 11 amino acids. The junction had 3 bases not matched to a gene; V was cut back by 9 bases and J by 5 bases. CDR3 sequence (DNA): TGTGCCAGTAGCGGGGTGGACGAGCAGTACTTC. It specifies CASSGVDEQYF.

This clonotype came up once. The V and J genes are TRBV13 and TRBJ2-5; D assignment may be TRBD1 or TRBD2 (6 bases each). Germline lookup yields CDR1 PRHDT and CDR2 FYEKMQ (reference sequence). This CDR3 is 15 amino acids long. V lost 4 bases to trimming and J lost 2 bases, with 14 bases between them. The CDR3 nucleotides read TGTGCCAGCAGCTCAAGGCAGGGGAGGCAAGAGACCCAGTACTTC. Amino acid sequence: CASSSRQGRQETQYF.

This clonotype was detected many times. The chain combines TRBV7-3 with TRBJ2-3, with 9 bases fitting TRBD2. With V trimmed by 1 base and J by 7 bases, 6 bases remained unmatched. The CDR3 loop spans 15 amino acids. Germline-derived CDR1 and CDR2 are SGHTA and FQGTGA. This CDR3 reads CASSLNAGGQNTQYF. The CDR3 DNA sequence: TGTGCCAGCAGCTTAAATGCGGGGGGGCAGAATACGCAGTATTTT.

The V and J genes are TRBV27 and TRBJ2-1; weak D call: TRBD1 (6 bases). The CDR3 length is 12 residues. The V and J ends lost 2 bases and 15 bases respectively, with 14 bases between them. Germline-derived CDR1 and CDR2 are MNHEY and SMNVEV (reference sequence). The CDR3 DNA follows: TGTGCCAGCAGTTTAGGGGGCGGCACGGCGTTCTTC. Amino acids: CASSLGGGTAFF.

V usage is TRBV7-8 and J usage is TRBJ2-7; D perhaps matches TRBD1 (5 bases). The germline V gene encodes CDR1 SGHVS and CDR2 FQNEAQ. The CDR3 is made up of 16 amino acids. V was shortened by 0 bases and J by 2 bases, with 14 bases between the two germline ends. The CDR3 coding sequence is TGTGCCAGCAGCTTAGCACATTCAGGGCTAGCCTACGAGCAGTACTTC. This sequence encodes CASSLAHSGLAYEQYF.

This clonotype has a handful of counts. CDR3 sequence (DNA): TGCAGCACAGGGGACTCTGGGGCCAACGTCCTGACTTTC. Protein sequence: CSTGDSGANVLTF. The chain recombines TRBV29-1 with TRBJ2-6, with 7 bases lining up with TRBD1. Germline V gene data show CDR1 as SQVTM and CDR2 as ANQGSEA. This CDR3 comprises 13 residues. Trimming removed 8 bases from V and 0 bases from J; junction bases left unmatched: 1.

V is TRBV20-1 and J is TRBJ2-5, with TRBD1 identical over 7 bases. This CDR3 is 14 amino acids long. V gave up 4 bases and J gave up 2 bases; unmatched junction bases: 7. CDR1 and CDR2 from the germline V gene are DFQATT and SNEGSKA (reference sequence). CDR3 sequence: CSATPATGQETQYF. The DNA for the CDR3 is TGCAGTGCTACCCCCGCGACAGGGCAAGAGACCCAGTACTTC.

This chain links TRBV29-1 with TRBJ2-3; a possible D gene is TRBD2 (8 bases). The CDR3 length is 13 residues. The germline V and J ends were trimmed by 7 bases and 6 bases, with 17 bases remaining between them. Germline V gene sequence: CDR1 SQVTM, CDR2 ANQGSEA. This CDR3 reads CSAGGDSRDTQYF. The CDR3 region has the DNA TGCAGCGCGGGGGGGGACAGTCGGGATACGCAGTATTTT.

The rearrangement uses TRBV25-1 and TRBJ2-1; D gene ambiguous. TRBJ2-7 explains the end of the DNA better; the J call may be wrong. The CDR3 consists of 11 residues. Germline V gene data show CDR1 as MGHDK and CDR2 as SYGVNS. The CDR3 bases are TGTGCCAGCAGTGAATTCTCCGAGCAGTACTTC. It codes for CASSEFSEQYF.

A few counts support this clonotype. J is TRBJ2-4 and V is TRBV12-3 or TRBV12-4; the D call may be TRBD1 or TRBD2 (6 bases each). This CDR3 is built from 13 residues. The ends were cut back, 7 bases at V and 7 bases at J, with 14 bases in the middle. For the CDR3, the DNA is TGTGCCAGCACCCCAACAGGGACTAACATTCAGTACTTC. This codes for CASTPTGTNIQYF.

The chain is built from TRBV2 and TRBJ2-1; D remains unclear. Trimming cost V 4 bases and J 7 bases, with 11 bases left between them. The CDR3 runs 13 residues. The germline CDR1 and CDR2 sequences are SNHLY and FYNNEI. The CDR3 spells CASSAKGRNEQFF. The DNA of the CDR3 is TGTGCCAGCAGTGCCAAAGGAAGGAATGAGCAGTTCTTC.

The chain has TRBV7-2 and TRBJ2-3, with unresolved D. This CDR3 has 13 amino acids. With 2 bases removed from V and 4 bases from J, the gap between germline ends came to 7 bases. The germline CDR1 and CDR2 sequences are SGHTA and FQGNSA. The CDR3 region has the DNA TGTGCCAGCAGCTTAAACGCCGCAGATACGCAGTATTTT. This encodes CASSLNAADTQYF.

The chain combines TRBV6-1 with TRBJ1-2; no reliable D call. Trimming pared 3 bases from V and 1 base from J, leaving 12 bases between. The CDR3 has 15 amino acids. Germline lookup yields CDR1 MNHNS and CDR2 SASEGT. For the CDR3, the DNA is TGTGCCAGCAGTGAGGCCCAAACCTATAACTATGGCTACACCTTC. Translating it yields CASSEAQTYNYGYTF.

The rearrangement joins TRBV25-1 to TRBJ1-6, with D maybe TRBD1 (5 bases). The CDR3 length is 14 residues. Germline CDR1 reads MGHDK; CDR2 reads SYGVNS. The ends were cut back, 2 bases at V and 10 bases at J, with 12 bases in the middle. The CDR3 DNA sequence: TGTGCCAGCAGTGAAGCCAGGGTTCGATCACCCCTCCACTTT. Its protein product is CASSEARVRSPLHF.

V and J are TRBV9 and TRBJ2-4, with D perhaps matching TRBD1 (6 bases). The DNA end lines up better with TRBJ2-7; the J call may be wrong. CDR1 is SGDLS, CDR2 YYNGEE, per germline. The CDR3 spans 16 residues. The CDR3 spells CASSVARGTEPYEQYF. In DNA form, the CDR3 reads TGTGCCAGCAGCGTAGCGAGGGGGACGGAACCTTACGAGCAGTACTTC.

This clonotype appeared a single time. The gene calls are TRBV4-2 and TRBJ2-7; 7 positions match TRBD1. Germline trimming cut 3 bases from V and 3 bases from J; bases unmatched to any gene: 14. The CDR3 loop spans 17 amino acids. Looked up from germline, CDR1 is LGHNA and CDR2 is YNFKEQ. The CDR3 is CASSQIGHRDSNYEQYF. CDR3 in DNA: TGTGCCAGCAGCCAGATCGGCCACCGGGACAGTAACTACGAGCAGTACTTC.